What follows are 20 T cell receptor beta chains derived from one specimen sequenced in a study of blood T cell repertoires in COVID-19. Sequencing used immunoSEQ multiplex PCR; TCRdb keeps in-frame clones, though not all of them. The table records 100,000 to 120,000 clones, approximately 82% of them present only once. Sequenced: peripheral blood. The receptor source for this set is a woman aged 80 or over with acute or convalescent COVID-19.

In this sample, this clone turned up once. V gene TRBV23-1 combines with J gene TRBJ2-3, with D perhaps matching TRBD2 (6 bases). TRBV23-1 is placed among ORFs of uncertain function. The CDR3 is 15 residues long. Trimming took 4 bases from V and 0 from J, leaving 11 bases between them. The CDR3 region is CASSLAANSTDTQYF. CDR3 nucleotides: TGCGCCAGCAGTCTAGCGGCCAATAGCACAGATACGCAGTATTTT.

The chain is built from TRBV18 and TRBJ1-4; 8 bases are a match to TRBD1. From germline, CDR1 is KGHSH and CDR2 LQKENI. Trimming took 6 bases from V and 2 from J; bases not matched to a gene: 5. This CDR3 has 15 residues. The CDR3 here is CASSSRGPTNEKLFF. CDR3 coding DNA: TGTGCCAGCTCCTCCAGGGGGCCGACTAATGAAAAACTGTTTTTT.

This clone came up a few times. This chain uses TRBV11-2 with TRBJ2-7, with TRBD2 identical over 8 bases. CDR1 is SGHAT, CDR2 FQNNGV, per germline. The junction had 8 bases not matched to a gene; V was cut back by 4 bases and J by 0 bases. The CDR3 contains 16 residues. The CDR3 region is CASSSRGGLSSYEQYF. The CDR3 DNA sequence: TGTGCCAGCAGCTCCCGGGGGGGACTATCCTCCTACGAGCAGTACTTC.

The chain is built from TRBV9 and TRBJ2-1, with TRBD2 matching over 8 bases. The CDR3 has 15 residues. Trimming at V came to 0 bases and at J to 6 bases, leaving 5 bases not matched to a gene. Germline CDR1 and CDR2: SGDLS and YYNGEE. This chain's CDR3 is CASSVGGREVNEQFF. CDR3 sequence (DNA): TGTGCCAGCAGCGTAGGTGGGCGGGAGGTCAATGAGCAGTTCTTC.

This clone was counted once. V and J are TRBV7-9 and TRBJ1-1; D gene ambiguous. This CDR3 region has 14 residues. The ends were cut back, 5 bases at V and 0 bases at J, with 10 bases in the middle. Germline loops: CDR1 SEHNR, CDR2 FQNEAQ (reference sequence). The DNA of the CDR3 is TGTGCCAGCAGCCTCACCCAGATGAACACTGAAGCTTTCTTT. Its protein is CASSLTQMNTEAFF.

The J gene is TRBJ1-4, the V gene TRBV28; perhaps TRBD1 as D (5 bases). V gave up 7 bases and J gave up 5 bases, with 14 bases separating them. The CDR3 has 14 amino acids. The germline V gene has CDR1 MDHEN and CDR2 SYDVKM. The CDR3 DNA reads TGTGCCAGCAACCCCGGGGGGAGGAATGAAAAACTGTTTTTT. Translated, it gives CASNPGGRNEKLFF.

The genes are TRBV5-5 and TRBJ2-1; tentatively, D is TRBD2 (6 bases). Germline V CDR1 and CDR2: SGHKS, YYEKEE (reference sequence). CDR3 size: 14 residues. The V gene lost 5 bases and the J gene lost 3 bases, with 12 bases spanning the gap. For the CDR3, the DNA is TGTGCCAGCAGAAAAGCGGAGGGCTACAATGAGCAGTTCTTC. Amino acids: CASRKAEGYNEQFF.

The V and J genes are TRBV18 and TRBJ2-3; 8 bases align to TRBD2. J gave up 5 bases and V 5 bases, and 9 bases lay outside the gene matches. The CDR3 consists of 15 residues. Per the germline V gene, CDR1 is KGHSH and CDR2 is LQKENI. The DNA for the CDR3 is TGTGCCAGCTCAGGGCCGGGGGGGCCCCAAGATACGCAGTATTTT. Translated: CASSGPGGPQDTQYF.

The chain combines TRBV4-2 with TRBJ2-3, with a possible D match to TRBD2 (6 bases). Germline V gene sequence: CDR1 LGHNA, CDR2 YNFKEQ. Trimming pared 0 bases from V and 1 base from J, leaving 11 bases between. The CDR3 consists of 16 residues. CDR3 nucleotides: TGTGCCAGCAGCCAAGATGCTAGCGCCCGCACAGATACGCAGTATTTT. Residues: CASSQDASARTDTQYF.

The count of this clone is one. The CDR3 spells CASKAYSGETYEQYF. The CDR3 nucleotides are TGTGCCAGCAAGGCGTACAGCGGGGAAACCTACGAGCAGTACTTC. The chain couples TRBV28 to TRBJ2-7; 7 bases are a match to TRBD2. Germline trimming cut 7 bases from V and 2 bases from J; bases unmatched to any gene: 11. The CDR3 has 15 amino acids. CDR1 and CDR2 from the germline V gene are MDHEN and SYDVKM.

CDR3: CASSSGLGGTEAFF. CDR3 coding DNA: TGTGCCAGCAGTTCGGGCCTGGGGGGGACTGAAGCTTTCTTT. The chain employs TRBV11-2 and TRBJ1-1, with D possibly being TRBD1 (5 bases). Germline V gene sequence: CDR1 SGHAT, CDR2 FQNNGV. This CDR3 spans 14 amino acids. The V end was cut by 6 bases, the J end by 5 bases, with 16 bases between.

Details on this clone: The same CDR3 arises from other DNA sequences in this sample as well. The J gene is TRBJ1-4, the V gene TRBV6-6; perhaps TRBD1 as D (6 bases). This CDR3 has 15 residues. Germline V gives CDR1 MNHNY, CDR2 SVGAGI (reference sequence). With 0 bases removed from V and 5 bases from J, the gap between germline ends came to 10 bases. CDR3 loop: CASSYSGGGNEKLFF. DNA for the CDR3: TGTGCCAGCAGTTACTCGGGGGGGGGCAATGAAAAACTGTTTTTT.

The rearrangement uses TRBV7-2 and TRBJ2-3, with 9 bases that match TRBD2. V lost 5 bases and J lost 1; bases outside the gene matches: 4. The germline CDR1 and CDR2 sequences are SGHTA and FQGNSA. This CDR3 has 15 residues. DNA of the CDR3: TGTGCCAGCAGCCAGCGACTAGCGGGCACAGATACGCAGTATTTT. Translated: CASSQRLAGTDTQYF. Filled out from reference TRBV7-2 and TRBJ2-3, the complete variable domain reads GAGVSQSPSNKVTEKGKDVELRCDPISGHTALYWYRQSLGQGLEFLIYFQGNSAPDKSGLPSDRFSAERTGGSVSTLTIQRTQQEDSAVYLCASSQRLAGTDTQYFGPGTRLTVL.

The table lists this clone with a few counts. V and J are TRBV6-2 or TRBV6-3 and TRBJ2-3, with D maybe TRBD1 (6 bases). Germline V gene sequence: CDR1 MNHEY, CDR2 SVGEGT. V was pared by 0 bases and J by 5 bases, with 12 bases between. The CDR3 has 15 amino acids. The CDR3 sequence is CASSYSPNRVDTQYF. CDR3 DNA: TGTGCCAGCAGTTACTCCCCAAACAGGGTAGATACGCAGTATTTT.

This clone was counted between two and nine times. The chain uses TRBV7-6 and TRBJ1-6; 9 bases align to TRBD1. The CDR3 is 16 residues long. Germline assignment: CDR1 SGHVS and CDR2 FNYEAQ. V lost 5 bases to trimming and J lost 10 bases; unmatched junction nucleotides: 12. The CDR3 reads CASSPGGTGTYSPLHF. In DNA, the CDR3 is TGTGCCAGCAGCCCAGGAGGGACAGGGACGTACTCACCCCTCCACTTT.

This clone was seen a few times. This chain joins TRBV5-1 and TRBJ1-2; no clear D gene. Germline V lookup: CDR1 SGHRS, CDR2 YFSETQ. The CDR3 spans 15 residues. The V and J ends lost 0 bases and 6 bases respectively, with 15 bases between them. The CDR3 bases are TGCGCCAGCAGCTTGGGAAATTGGGTACAGCATGGCTACACCTTC. Translated: CASSLGNWVQHGYTF.

The chain joins TRBV27 to TRBJ1-2; perhaps TRBD1 as D (5 bases). Looked up from germline, CDR1 is MNHEY and CDR2 is SMNVEV (reference sequence). V dropped 5 bases and J dropped 1 base, with 11 bases sitting between them. This CDR3 spans 14 amino acids. As DNA, the CDR3 is TGTGCCAGCAGTCCCAGACAGAGTAACTATGGCTACACCTTC. Its protein product is CASSPRQSNYGYTF.

The V call is TRBV29-1, the J call TRBJ1-2; 9 nucleotides agree with TRBD1. Trimming removed 4 bases from V and 4 bases from J; junction bases left unmatched: 7. Looked up from germline, CDR1 is SQVTM and CDR2 is ANQGSEA. This CDR3 is 14 amino acids long. Here the CDR3 reads CSVGVGQGIYGYTF. Written as DNA, the CDR3 is TGCAGCGTTGGGGTTGGACAGGGGATCTATGGCTACACCTTC.

The chain links TRBV14 to TRBJ1-1, with a tentative D call TRBD1 (6 bases). Germline values: CDR1 SGHDN, CDR2 FVKESK. V was cut by 0 bases and J by 7 bases, with 15 bases left in between. The CDR3 runs 15 residues. This chain's CDR3 is CASSQDGGAGREAFF. Here the CDR3 DNA reads TGTGCCAGCAGCCAAGATGGGGGGGCCGGGCGTGAAGCTTTCTTT.

The chain carries TRBV18 and TRBJ1-5, with 7 nucleotides matching TRBD1. V trimming: 0 bases; J trimming: 4 bases; junction bases outside the gene matches: 3. From germline, CDR1 is KGHSH and CDR2 LQKENI. The CDR3 is 15 amino acids. Written as DNA, the CDR3 is TGTGCCAGCTCACCACCGGGACAGAGAAATCAGCCCCAGCATTTT. Translating gives CASSPPGQRNQPQHF.